This T cell receptor (beta chain) was sequenced during a study of memory CD4+ T cells and cytomegalovirus serostatus. Trimming shortened V by 5 bases and J by 11 bases, and 18 bases separated the two germline ends. The CDR3 spans 13 residues. Germline values: CDR1 LNHDA, CDR2 SQIVND (reference sequence). Single viable CD3+CD4+CD8-CD45RO+ cells were sorted as the memory CD4+ T cells. The assay was immunoSEQ multiplex PCR, and TCRdb's table has in-frame clones only and misses some. Of roughly 84,000 clones in the sample, 80% were seen once. Sequencing used memory CD4+ T cells from blood. This sequence originates from an adult in good health and CMV-seronegative. V is TRBV19 and J is TRBJ1-1; D gene ambiguous. The CDR3 DNA sequence: TGTGCCAGTAGTGACCGGGCCAACTACGGCGCTTTCTTT. It is translated as CASSDRANYGAFF. The full variable domain, rest sourced from reference TRBV19 and TRBJ1-1, is DGGITQSPKYLFRKEGQNVTLSCEQNLNHDAMYWYRQDPGQGLRLIYYSQIVNDFQKGDIAEGYSVSREKKESFPLTVTSAQKNPTAFYLCASSDRANYGAFFGQGTRLTVV.